One and the same sample provided the 29 T cell receptor beta chains below, sequenced in a study of T cell responses to AZD1222 COVID-19 vaccine. TCRdb keeps only in-frame clones here, not all; method: immunoSEQ multiplex PCR. The table has approximately 99,000 clones, roughly 90% seen once. Sequencing was performed on peripheral blood, taken 28 days after the second AZD1222 dose. The receptors were sampled from an adult who received the AZD1222 COVID-19 vaccine.

J is TRBJ2-5 and V is TRBV19; 13 positions match TRBD2. V shed 4 bases, J shed 1 base, and the junction held 3 bases outside the gene matches. This CDR3 is built from 16 residues. Germline lookup yields CDR1 LNHDA and CDR2 SQIVND (reference sequence). The CDR3: CASSTGTSGTQETQYF. DNA for the CDR3: TGTGCCAGTAGTACCGGGACTAGCGGGACCCAAGAGACCCAGTACTTC.

The chain employs TRBV9 and TRBJ2-7; TRBD2 matches at 11 bases. The V segment lost 4 bases and the J segment 4 bases; nucleotides outside the gene matches: 7. Germline CDR1 and CDR2: SGDLS and YYNGEE. This CDR3 has 15 amino acids. Here the CDR3 DNA reads TGTGCCAGCAGCCCCCGGGGGACTAGCGGTTACGAGCAGTACTTC. It yields the protein CASSPRGTSGYEQYF.

The chain is built from TRBV9 and TRBJ2-7; a weak D match, TRBD2 (6 bases). V lost 4 bases and J lost 4, with 12 bases in between. CDR3 length equals 13 residues. In germline, CDR1 is SGDLS, CDR2 YYNGEE. The CDR3 DNA follows: TGTGCCAGCAGCAAAACTAGCAATTACGAGCAGTACTTC. This encodes CASSKTSNYEQYF.

The chain combines TRBV28 with TRBJ1-1, with a tentative D call TRBD1 (6 bases). Trimming shortened V by 7 bases and J by 5 bases, and 14 bases separated the two germline ends. The germline V gene has CDR1 MDHEN and CDR2 SYDVKM. This CDR3 contains 13 residues. For the CDR3, the DNA is TGTGCCAGCACCACAGGGCAAAAAACTGAAGCTTTCTTT. Translated: CASTTGQKTEAFF.

The V and J genes are TRBV10-3 and TRBJ1-1; D remains ambiguous. The CDR3 length is 13 residues. Per germline, CDR1 ENHRY and CDR2 SYGVKD. V shed 7 bases and J shed 1 base, with 10 bases lying between them. The chain's CDR3 is CAINQAENTEAFF. CDR3 in DNA: TGTGCCATCAATCAGGCAGAGAACACTGAAGCTTTCTTT.

The chain recombines TRBV18 with TRBJ2-2; D not resolved. Trimming cost V 0 bases and J 4 bases, with 3 bases left between them. The CDR3 runs to 13 residues. Germline V lookup: CDR1 KGHSH, CDR2 LQKENI. CDR3 protein: CASSPPTTGELFF. CDR3 coding DNA: TGTGCCAGCTCACCACCGACCACCGGGGAGCTGTTTTTT.

This chain uses TRBV2 with TRBJ1-4, with a possible D match to TRBD1 (5 bases). This CDR3 is 14 amino acids long. The germline V gene encodes CDR1 SNHLY and CDR2 FYNNEI. The ends were cut back, 7 bases at V and 5 bases at J, with 14 bases in the middle. The CDR3 spells CASNPRGGNEKLFF. The CDR3 region has the DNA TGTGCCAGCAACCCTCGGGGCGGGAATGAAAAACTGTTTTTT.

V is TRBV7-9 and J is TRBJ2-7; perhaps TRBD2 as D (6 bases). Germline values: CDR1 SEHNR, CDR2 FQNEAQ (reference sequence). Deletions cut 4 bases from V and 2 bases from J, with 15 bases between. The CDR3 runs to 15 residues. CDR3 sequence reads: CASSSRDSPTYEQYF. The CDR3 DNA reads as TGTGCCAGCAGCTCCCGGGACTCGCCTACCTACGAGCAGTACTTC.

V usage is TRBV7-9 and J usage is TRBJ2-1, with TRBD2 matching 9 bases. V lost 3 bases, J lost 10 bases, and 7 bases stayed unmatched. CDR3 length equals 14 residues. CDR1 and CDR2 (germline): SEHNR, FQNEAQ (reference sequence). CDR3 loop: CASSFSSSGMEQFF. In DNA, the CDR3 is TGTGCCAGCAGCTTTTCTTCTAGCGGGATGGAGCAGTTCTTC.

J is TRBJ2-3 and V is TRBV27, with D possibly being TRBD2 (5 bases). V was cut by 6 bases and J by 0 bases, with 10 bases left in between. From germline, CDR1 is MNHEY and CDR2 SMNVEV (reference sequence). The CDR3 has 14 residues. Here the CDR3 DNA reads TGTGCCAGCAGCGGCGGGTACAGCACAGATACGCAGTATTTT. Protein: CASSGGYSTDTQYF.

This chain links TRBV4-1 with TRBJ2-7; D gene uncertain. V lost 0 bases, J lost 9 bases, and 12 bases lay in between. This CDR3 contains 13 residues. Looked up from germline, CDR1 is MGHRA and CDR2 is YSYEKL. Written as DNA, the CDR3 is TGCGCCAGCAGCCAAGAACGCCCGGCTGCGCAGTACTTC. This codes for CASSQERPAAQYF.

V gene TRBV18 combines with J gene TRBJ1-5; the D is unclear. CDR1 KGHSH and CDR2 LQKENI come from the germline V gene. This CDR3 is 15 amino acids long. V lost 3 bases and J lost 0, with 9 bases in between. CDR3 in amino acids: CASSPTGSSNQPQHF. CDR3 DNA: TGTGCCAGCTCACCGACCGGGAGTAGCAATCAGCCCCAGCATTTT.

The chain uses TRBV9 and TRBJ1-2; no firm D call. Trimming removed 4 bases at V and 7 bases at J, with 17 bases between. The CDR3 covers 14 residues. Germline CDR1 and CDR2: SGDLS and YYNGEE. The CDR3 sequence: CASSPQAGVVGYTF. DNA for the CDR3: TGTGCCAGCAGCCCCCAGGCCGGGGTGGTTGGCTACACCTTC. Drawing the rest from reference TRBV9 and TRBJ1-2, the complete variable domain is DSGVTQTPKHLITATGQRVTLRCSPRSGDLSVYWYQQSLDQGLQFLIQYYNGEERAKGNILERFSAQQFPDLHSELNLSSLELGDSALYFCASSPQAGVVGYTFGSGTRLTVV.

V gene TRBV5-6 combines with J gene TRBJ2-7; 7 bases are a match to TRBD2. With 6 bases clipped from V and 9 bases from J, the junction kept 9 bases outside the gene matches. The CDR3 is made up of 12 amino acids. The germline gives CDR1 SGHDT, CDR2 YYEEEE. The CDR3 nucleotides read TGTGCCAGCAAGGCTGGCGGGAGTGCGCAGTACTTC. This codes for CASKAGGSAQYF.

The chain employs TRBV5-6 and TRBJ1-2; the D gene is possibly TRBD1 (5 bases). Looked up from germline, CDR1 is SGHDT and CDR2 is YYEEEE. The CDR3 sequence is 17 residues long. V was shortened by 4 bases and J by 5 bases, with 24 bases between the two germline ends. CDR3 protein: CASSHSDRDGKGYGYTF. The CDR3 DNA reads TGTGCCAGCAGCCACTCGGACCGGGACGGAAAAGGGTATGGCTACACCTTC.

The chain combines TRBV6-2 or TRBV6-3 with TRBJ2-1; the match to TRBD2 covers 12 bases. The CDR3 has 20 amino acids. In germline, CDR1 is MNHEY, CDR2 SVGEGT. With V trimmed by 4 bases and J by 0 bases, 13 bases remained unmatched. CDR3 DNA sequence: TGTGCCAGCAGTTTACAGACTAGCGGGAGATTCCAACGCTCCTACAATGAGCAGTTCTTC. Its protein is CASSLQTSGRFQRSYNEQFF.

With regard to this clone: Additional DNA sequences in this sample encode the identical CDR3. The chain uses TRBV19 and TRBJ1-5; no clear D gene. There are 15 residues in the CDR3. V was clipped by 6 bases and J by 1 base, with 13 bases between them. CDR1 and CDR2 (germline): LNHDA, SQIVND (reference sequence). CDR3 in DNA: TGTGCCAGTAGCCGAGAGGTGCTCAGCAATCAGCCCCAGCATTTT. It specifies CASSREVLSNQPQHF.

The chain joins TRBV5-1 to TRBJ2-2; 7 nucleotides match TRBD2. The CDR3 extends over 16 amino acids. Germline V gene data show CDR1 as SGHRS and CDR2 as YFSETQ. V shed 0 bases and J 0 bases; nucleotides not matched to a gene: 2. The chain's CDR3 is CASSLDGTTNTGELFF. CDR3 DNA: TGCGCCAGCAGCTTGGACGGGACTACGAACACCGGGGAGCTGTTTTTT.

This chain uses TRBV6-4 with TRBJ2-1; TRBD2 matches at 12 bases. The CDR3 sequence is 15 residues long. After removal of 8 bases from V and 4 bases from J, the junction contained 6 bases not matched to a gene. Germline V lookup: CDR1 MRHNA, CDR2 SNTAGT. CDR3 sequence reads: CASVRTSGKYNEQFF. CDR3 nucleotide sequence: TGTGCCAGCGTTAGGACTAGCGGGAAATACAATGAGCAGTTCTTC.

This chain joins TRBV7-2 and TRBJ1-3, with 10 bases that match TRBD1. This CDR3 is 18 amino acids long. The V and J ends lost 8 bases and 0 bases, in that order; junction bases with no gene match: 13. From germline, CDR1 is SGHTA and CDR2 FQGNSA. The CDR3 region is CASGPIGQGVYSGNTIYF. CDR3 nucleotides: TGTGCCAGCGGTCCCATCGGACAGGGGGTATACTCTGGAAACACCATATATTTT.

The chain is built from TRBV5-1 and TRBJ2-7, with D maybe TRBD1 (6 bases). CDR1 SGHRS and CDR2 YFSETQ come from the germline V gene. The V end lost 2 bases, the J end lost 5 bases, and 17 bases lay between the germline ends. CDR3 length: 15 amino acids. The CDR3 is CASSLSPGVADEQYF. In DNA, the CDR3 is TGCGCCAGCAGCTTATCACCAGGGGTTGCGGACGAGCAGTACTTC. Complete variable domain (other parts from reference TRBV5-1 and TRBJ2-7): KAGVTQTPRYLIKTRGQQVTLSCSPISGHRSVSWYQQTPGQGLQFLFEYFSETQRNKGNFPGRFSGRQFSNSRSEMNVSTLELGDSALYLCASSLSPGVADEQYFGPGTRLTVT.

The rearrangement joins TRBV9 to TRBJ2-1; 8 bases map to TRBD1. The CDR3 has 17 residues. In germline, CDR1 is SGDLS, CDR2 YYNGEE. Trimming cost V 4 bases and J 3 bases; bases outside gene matches: 12. The CDR3 DNA follows: TGTGCCAGCAGCCCAGATATTTGGACAGGGAACTACAATGAGCAGTTCTTC. Translated, it gives CASSPDIWTGNYNEQFF.

V usage is TRBV5-1 and J usage is TRBJ2-1; TRBD2 matches 9 bases. Germline V CDR1 and CDR2: SGHRS, YFSETQ. Trimming at V came to 5 bases and at J to 8 bases, leaving 8 bases not matched to a gene. The CDR3 spans 14 residues. The CDR3 nucleotides are TGCGCCAGCAGTCTGGCCAGCGGGAGGTATGAGCAGTTCTTC. Translating it yields CASSLASGRYEQFF.

This clone was observed a few times. The chain is built from TRBV2 and TRBJ1-1; D remains ambiguous. Germline V gene sequence: CDR1 SNHLY, CDR2 FYNNEI. The CDR3 sequence is 14 residues long. Trimming removed 6 bases at V and 3 bases at J, with 14 bases between. The DNA of the CDR3 is TGTGCCAGCAGGCGCGGACCCCGGGACACTGAAGCTTTCTTT. Translating gives CASRRGPRDTEAFF. Supplemented by reference TRBV2 and TRBJ1-1, the full variable domain reads EPEVTQTPSHQVTQMGQEVILRCVPISNHLYFYWYRQILGQKVEFLVSFYNNEISEKSEIFDDQFSVERPDGSNFTLKIRSTKLEDSAMYFCASRRGPRDTEAFFGQGTRLTVV.

By share, this clone counts as medium-sized (0.01 to 0.1%). CDR3 sequence: CASSLVPFQGAMLHEQYF. The CDR3 nucleotides read TGTGCCAGCAGTTTAGTGCCCTTTCAGGGGGCGATGCTCCACGAGCAGTACTTC. The chain is built from TRBV28 and TRBJ2-7; 8 nucleotides agree with TRBD1. V dropped 2 bases and J dropped 5; count of bases not matched to a gene: 17. There are 18 residues in the CDR3. Looked up from germline, CDR1 is MDHEN and CDR2 is SYDVKM.

The chain uses TRBV3-1 (or the pseudogene TRBV3-2) and TRBJ1-6, with D possibly TRBD1 on 5 matching bases. The CDR3 loop spans 15 amino acids. Germline assignment: CDR1 LGHDT and CDR2 YNNKEL (reference sequence). Trimming cost V 4 bases and J 7 bases, with 14 bases left between them. This CDR3 is CASSPRGAGNSPLHF. The CDR3 nucleotides are TGTGCCAGCAGCCCCCGAGGGGCAGGGAATTCACCCCTCCACTTT.

The chain employs TRBV4-3 and TRBJ2-6; D ambiguous. Germline lookup yields CDR1 LGHNA and CDR2 YSLEER. The CDR3 runs 16 residues. The germline V and J ends were trimmed by 1 base and 0 bases, with 7 bases remaining between them. CDR3 region: CASSQASGSGANVLTF. The CDR3 DNA reads TGCGCCAGCAGCCAAGCCTCAGGCTCTGGGGCCAACGTCCTGACTTTC.

The J gene is TRBJ1-2, the V gene TRBV6-4; a weak D match, TRBD1 (5 bases). Germline values: CDR1 MRHNA, CDR2 SNTAGT. The ends were cut back, 2 bases at V and 8 bases at J, with 9 bases in the middle. The length of the CDR3 is 12 residues. CDR3 sequence (DNA): TGTGCCAGCAGTGACGCAGGGTTGGGCTACACCTTC. This translates into CASSDAGLGYTF.

The count of this clone is one. The chain couples TRBV28 to TRBJ1-5, with 11 nucleotides matching TRBD1. J lost 1 base, V lost 1 base, and 15 bases had no gene match. Germline V gives CDR1 MDHEN, CDR2 SYDVKM. CDR3 length: 21 amino acids. CDR3 sequence: CASSLYPVGTGGAGSNQPQHF. The CDR3 DNA is TGTGCCAGCAGTTTATACCCCGTCGGGACAGGGGGTGCGGGAAGCAATCAGCCCCAGCATTTT.